A single sample is the source of the 23 T cell receptor beta chains below, sequenced in a study of blood T cell repertoires in COVID-19. The repertoire was sequenced with immunoSEQ multiplex PCR; TCRdb's copy has only in-frame clones and lacks some. The sample consists of approximately 140,000 clones, roughly 90% of them appearing once. Material for sequencing was peripheral blood. The receptor source for this set is a man aged 65-85 years with active COVID-19.

The rearrangement joins TRBV11-2 to TRBJ2-7, with 7 positions matching TRBD1. Germline CDR1 reads SGHAT; CDR2 reads FQNNGV. The V segment lost 4 bases and the J segment 3 bases; nucleotides outside the gene matches: 6. This CDR3 region has 14 residues. CDR3 protein: CASSSSTGDYEQYF. Written as DNA, the CDR3 is TGTGCCAGCAGCTCTTCTACAGGGGACTACGAGCAGTACTTC.

In DNA, the CDR3 is TGTGCCAGCAGCCCAGCGGCTATTTCTAGCACAGATACGCAGTATTTT. Translation: CASSPAAISSTDTQYF. The chain combines TRBV5-4 with TRBJ2-3; TRBD2 is a possible D gene (5 bases). Trimming took off 4 bases at V and 0 bases at J, with 15 bases between the two ends. CDR3 length: 16 amino acids. CDR1 and CDR2 from the germline V gene are SGHNT and YYREEE (reference sequence).

The chain uses TRBV9 and TRBJ1-6; no clear D. The CDR3 is made up of 15 amino acids. V lost 3 bases, J lost 9 bases, and 16 bases lay in between. Germline V gene lookup returns CDR1 SGDLS and CDR2 YYNGEE. CDR3 loop: CASSASDSGVSPLHF. CDR3 bases: TGTGCCAGCAGCGCCTCAGATAGCGGGGTTTCACCCCTCCACTTT.

CDR3 in DNA: TGTGCCAGCAGCCAAGACCGGAGCACACCGGGTAGCAATCAGCCCCAGCATTTT. Its protein is CASSQDRSTPGSNQPQHF. The chain couples TRBV3-1 (or the pseudogene TRBV3-2) to TRBJ1-5; D unresolved. V was cut by 0 bases and J by 0 bases, with 15 bases left in between. The CDR3 contains 18 residues. Germline values: CDR1 LGHDT, CDR2 YNNKEL (reference sequence).

The rearrangement links TRBV10-3 to TRBJ2-7; 11 bases line up with TRBD2. The CDR3 extends over 14 amino acids. V shed 5 bases and J 5 bases; nucleotides not matched to a gene: 5. Per the germline V gene, CDR1 is ENHRY and CDR2 is SYGVKD. The CDR3 spells CAISQGLAVHEQYF. CDR3 DNA sequence: TGTGCCATCAGTCAGGGACTAGCGGTCCACGAGCAGTACTTC.

This sequence joins TRBV2 and TRBJ2-1; D possibly corresponds to TRBD2 (6 bases). Trimming cost V 5 bases and J 0 bases, with 11 bases left between them. The CDR3 consists of 15 residues. Germline V lookup: CDR1 SNHLY, CDR2 FYNNEI. The CDR3 nucleotides are TGTGCCAGCAGTAGCCTCGGGGGCTCCTACAATGAGCAGTTCTTC. Translation gives CASSSLGGSYNEQFF.

The V and J genes are TRBV7-6 and TRBJ2-3; possible D gene TRBD1, 7 bases. This CDR3 region has 13 residues. V was trimmed by 5 bases and J by 3 bases, leaving 9 bases between them. CDR1 is SGHVS, CDR2 FNYEAQ, per germline. CDR3 bases: TGTGCCAGCAGCCAGGGGGGAACAGATACGCAGTATTTT. This gives the protein CASSQGGTDTQYF.

CDR3 amino acids: CASSEYSGDGYTF. As DNA, the CDR3 is TGTGCCAGCAGTGAATACTCAGGGGATGGCTACACCTTC. The genes are TRBV6-1 and TRBJ1-2; a possible D gene is TRBD1 (6 bases). Germline-derived CDR1 and CDR2 are MNHNS and SASEGT. V lost 2 bases and J lost 6, with 10 bases in between. The CDR3 runs to 13 residues.

This sequence joins TRBV21-1 and TRBJ2-1; TRBD2, the table's D call, was not compared with the DNA. TRBV21-1 is a known pseudogene. This CDR3 has 17 amino acids. The CDR3 here is CASSKDSRTSGSNEQFF. The CDR3 bases are TGTGCCAGCAGCAAAGATTCCAGGACTAGCGGGTCAAATGAGCAGTTCTTC.

The chain combines TRBV19 with TRBJ2-5, with 7 bases aligning to TRBD2. Losses at the gene ends were 6 bases for V and 1 base for J; bases not matched to a gene: 11. CDR3 length: 16 residues. CDR1 and CDR2 from the germline V gene are LNHDA and SQIVND (reference sequence). DNA of the CDR3: TGTGCCAGTAGAAATTCTTTCCGGGGGGTCCAAGAGACCCAGTACTTC. It translates to CASRNSFRGVQETQYF.

V usage is TRBV4-2 and J usage is TRBJ1-4, with 8 nucleotides matching TRBD1. The CDR3 spans 13 residues. After removal of 1 base from V and 8 bases from J, the junction contained 0 bases not matched to a gene. CDR1 is LGHNA and CDR2 is YNFKEQ in the germline V gene. The CDR3 DNA reads TGTGCCAGCAGCCAAGGGGACAGGGAAAAACTGTTTTTT. Its translation is CASSQGDREKLFF.

This chain joins TRBV5-5 and TRBJ2-2, with TRBD2 identical over 12 bases. The V and J ends lost 4 bases and 6 bases, in that order; junction bases with no gene match: 7. The CDR3 contains 16 residues. Germline values: CDR1 SGHKS, CDR2 YYEKEE (reference sequence). The CDR3 loop is CASSPRLAGAAGELFF. For the CDR3, the DNA is TGTGCCAGCAGCCCTAGACTAGCGGGAGCTGCCGGGGAGCTGTTTTTT.

The chain recombines TRBV27 with TRBJ1-1, with D perhaps matching TRBD1 (5 bases). CDR1 is MNHEY and CDR2 is SMNVEV in the germline V gene (reference sequence). The CDR3 has 13 amino acids. V lost 2 bases and J lost 3, with 7 bases in between. The CDR3 sequence: CASSLGRDTEAFF. As DNA, the CDR3 is TGTGCCAGCAGTTTAGGCAGGGACACTGAAGCTTTCTTT.

Regarding this clone: The sample contains more than one DNA sequence encoding this CDR3. The chain combines TRBV29-1 with TRBJ1-2, with unresolved D. Trimming removed 4 bases at V and 4 bases at J, with 13 bases between. CDR3 size: 13 residues. Per the germline V gene, CDR1 is SQVTM and CDR2 is ANQGSEA. The CDR3, as DNA: TGCAGCGTTGGCCCCGCGGGCCGCTATGGCTACACCTTC. Protein: CSVGPAGRYGYTF.

The chain combines TRBV19 with TRBJ2-2, with 7 positions matching TRBD1. Looked up from germline, CDR1 is LNHDA and CDR2 is SQIVND (reference sequence). There are 15 residues in the CDR3. Losses at the gene ends were 4 bases for V and 4 bases for J; bases not matched to a gene: 6. CDR3 region: CASSSPGQITGELFF. CDR3 DNA sequence: TGTGCCAGTAGTAGCCCGGGACAGATCACCGGGGAGCTGTTTTTT.

The chain uses TRBV2 and TRBJ1-2; 8 positions agree with TRBD1. This CDR3 region has 14 residues. V was pared by 8 bases and J by 1 base, with 6 bases of the junction left unmatched. Germline-derived CDR1 and CDR2 are SNHLY and FYNNEI. The CDR3 DNA reads as TGTGCCAGCTCGGCACAGGGGGTTAACTATGGCTACACCTTC. Translation: CASSAQGVNYGYTF.

This chain joins TRBV5-5 and TRBJ1-1; unclear D gene. This CDR3 has 11 amino acids. V dropped 6 bases and J dropped 1 base, with 4 bases sitting between them. CDR1 SGHKS and CDR2 YYEKEE come from the germline V gene (reference sequence). The CDR3 DNA sequence: TGTGCCAGCATCTCGAACACTGAAGCTTTCTTT. It is translated as CASISNTEAFF. Looking up the rest from reference TRBV5-5 and TRBJ1-1 gives the full variable domain: DAGVTQSPTHLIKTRGQQVTLRCSPISGHKSVSWYQQVLGQGPQFIFQYYEKEERGRGNFPDRFSARQFPNYSSELNVNALLLGDSALYLCASISNTEAFFGQGTRLTVV.

This chain joins TRBV11-2 and TRBJ1-2; D perhaps matches TRBD1 (6 bases). Trimming stripped 5 bases from V and 4 bases from J, with 14 bases between. The CDR3 is 14 residues long. Germline CDR1 SGHAT, CDR2 FQNNGV. The CDR3 coding sequence is TGTGCCAGCAGCATACCTCAGGGGCTCTATGGCTACACCTTC. Its protein product is CASSIPQGLYGYTF. Full variable domain (rest looked up from reference TRBV11-2 and TRBJ1-2): EAGVAQSPRYKIIEKRQSVAFWCNPISGHATLYWYQQILGQGPKLLIQFQNNGVVDDSQLPKDRFSAERLKGVDSTLKIQPAKLEDSAVYLCASSIPQGLYGYTFGSGTRLTVV.

This chain connects TRBV6-5 to TRBJ2-7; D call uncertain. Looked up from germline, CDR1 is MNHEY and CDR2 is SVGAGI. The CDR3 totals 10 residues. Deletions cut 6 bases from V and 4 bases from J, with 4 bases between. CDR3 DNA: TGTGCCAGCAGCGAGTACGAGCAGTACTTC. This gives the protein CASSEYEQYF.

The chain recombines TRBV5-4 with TRBJ1-2; possibly TRBD1 for D (5 bases). Per the germline V gene, CDR1 is SGHNT and CDR2 is YYREEE (reference sequence). The CDR3 sequence is 12 residues long. V lost 7 bases to trimming and J lost 5 bases, with 12 bases between them. The CDR3 DNA sequence: TGTGCCAGCCAGGGACTTGGGTATGGCTACACCTTC. Protein product: CASQGLGYGYTF.

CDR3 in amino acids: CASSPGQGNQPQHF. Written as DNA, the CDR3 is TGTGCCAGCAGTCCTGGACAGGGGAATCAGCCCCAGCATTTT. This sequence joins TRBV27 and TRBJ1-5, with TRBD1 matching over 9 bases. This CDR3 contains 14 residues. V dropped 5 bases and J dropped 4; count of bases not matched to a gene: 3. Looked up from germline, CDR1 is MNHEY and CDR2 is SMNVEV (reference sequence).

The chain uses TRBV7-2 and TRBJ2-3; tentative D call: TRBD2 (5 bases). This CDR3 is built from 13 residues. Germline loops: CDR1 SGHTA, CDR2 FQGNSA. Trimming took 3 bases from V and 6 from J, leaving 10 bases between them. CDR3: CASSFEGSDTQYF. The CDR3 bases are TGTGCCAGCAGCTTTGAGGGATCGGATACGCAGTATTTT.

The chain uses TRBV7-3 and TRBJ2-2, with TRBD2 matching over 13 bases. The CDR3 covers 20 residues. CDR1 and CDR2 from the germline V gene are SGHTA and FQGTGA. V lost 4 bases to trimming and J lost 0 bases; unmatched junction nucleotides: 11. CDR3 sequence (DNA): TGTGCCAGCAGCTCCCCCATTGGACTAGCGGGAGATCCGAACACCGGGGAGCTGTTTTTT. As protein: CASSSPIGLAGDPNTGELFF.